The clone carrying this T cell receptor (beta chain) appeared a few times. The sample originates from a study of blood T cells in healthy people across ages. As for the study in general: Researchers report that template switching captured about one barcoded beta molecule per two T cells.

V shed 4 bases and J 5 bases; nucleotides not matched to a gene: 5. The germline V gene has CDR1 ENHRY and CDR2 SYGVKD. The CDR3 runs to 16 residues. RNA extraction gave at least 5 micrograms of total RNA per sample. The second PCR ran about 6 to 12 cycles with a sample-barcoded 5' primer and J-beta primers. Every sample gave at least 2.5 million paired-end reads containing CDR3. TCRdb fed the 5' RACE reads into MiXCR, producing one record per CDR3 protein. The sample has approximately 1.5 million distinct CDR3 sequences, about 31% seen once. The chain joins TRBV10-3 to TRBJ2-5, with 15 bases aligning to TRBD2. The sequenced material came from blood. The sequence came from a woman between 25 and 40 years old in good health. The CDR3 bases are TGTGCCATCAGTGGGGGACTAGCGGGAGGAATGGAGACCCAGTACTTC. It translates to CAISGGLAGGMETQYF.